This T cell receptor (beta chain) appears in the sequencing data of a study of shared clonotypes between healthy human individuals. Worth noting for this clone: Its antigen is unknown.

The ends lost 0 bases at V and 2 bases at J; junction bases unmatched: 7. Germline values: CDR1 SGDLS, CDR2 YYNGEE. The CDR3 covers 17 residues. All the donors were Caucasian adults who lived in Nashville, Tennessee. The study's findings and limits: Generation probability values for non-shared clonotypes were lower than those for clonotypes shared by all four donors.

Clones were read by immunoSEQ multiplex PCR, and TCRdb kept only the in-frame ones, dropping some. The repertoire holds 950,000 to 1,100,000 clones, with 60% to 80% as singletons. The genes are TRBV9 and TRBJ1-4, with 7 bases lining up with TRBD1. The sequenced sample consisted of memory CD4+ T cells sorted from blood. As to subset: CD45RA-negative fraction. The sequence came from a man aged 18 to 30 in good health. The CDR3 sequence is CASSVDDRAKTNEKLFF. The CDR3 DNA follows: TGTGCCAGCAGCGTAGACGACAGGGCCAAGACTAATGAAAAACTGTTTTTT.